This TCR beta chain appears in the sequencing data of a study of T-cell reconstitution after alpha-beta-depleted transplantation in children (TCRdb year 2016). A note on the overall study: The study quantitatively tracked T-cell immune reconstitution after TCRalphabeta/CD19-depleted allogeneic hematopoietic cell transplantation in children using TCR repertoire profiling. The full study reports these points: In some patients, the high TCRbeta diversity seen at day 60 was put down to recipient T cells and intrathymic progenitors that had survived conditioning. Over subsequent months, a decline in hyperexpanded clone frequencies was noted, and after one year, T-cell counts and TCRbeta diversity were mostly ascribed to newly produced T cells. The apparently early recovery of alphabetaT-cell counts about two months after transplant reportedly depended on only several hundred rapidly expanded clones that came from non-depleted graft cells.

Libraries were made using PCR. Data came from an Illumina HiSeq 2500. To normalize quantification of the TCRbeta repertoire, the TCR libraries were built with molecular barcoding that relied on unique molecular identifiers. TCRdb ran its own pipeline on the public reads, namely fastp trimming at Q25 and MiXCR clone calling, and kept in-frame beta chains. Entries are consolidated by CDR3 protein sequence, retaining the most common genes and DNA. The sample includes more than 400,000 distinct CDR3 sequences, with approximately 42% observed a single time. Under 35% of the sample lies in the top ten. About this clonotype: No antigen is known for it. Within one base of it there is no much larger clone, and no base qualities were kept.

Taken with the paper, the label for treatment or condition translates to: allogeneic hematopoietic cell transplantation with graft depleted of TCRalphabeta T cells and CD19 B cells. TCRalphabeta/CD19-depleted allogeneic hematopoietic cell grafts were given to the transplant recipients, all of whom were children. For this chain, trimming is 4 bases at the V end and 4 bases at the J end, and the number of junction bases without a gene match is 7. Looking up the germline V gene yields CDR1 MDHEN and CDR2 SYDVKM. The CDR3 contains 16 residues, cysteine and phenylalanine counted. Just CDR3 DNA is preserved here, 48 bases in frame from base 1.

The chain employs TRBV28 and TRBJ2-1, and 10 junctional nucleotides match TRBD2. This receptor was taken from a girl aged 2 to 9 with aplastic anemia, due to receive a stem cell transplant. The sample was PBMCs, taken before TCRalphabeta/CD19-depleted stem cell transplant. The CDR3 here reads CASSSPGTSAYNEQFF. The sequence in DNA is TGTGCCAGCAGTTCCCCCGGGACTAGCGCTTACAATGAGCAGTTCTTC.